A single sample is the source of the 24 T cell receptor beta chains below, sequenced in a study of OX40 agonist ivuxolimab in advanced cancers. Libraries were prepared by immunoSEQ multiplex PCR; TCRdb keeps only in-frame clonotypes and omits some of them. The sample holds approximately 100,000 clones, about nine tenths seen once. The sample here was CD4+ or CD8+ T cells sorted from blood, taken in a trial of the OX40 agonist ivuxolimab. These receptors were taken from an adult with an advanced solid tumor such as melanoma, head and neck, liver or kidney cancer.

The table lists this clone with a count of one. The chain has TRBV5-1 and TRBJ1-5, with no clear D. The CDR3 runs to 13 residues. Germline lookup yields CDR1 SGHRS and CDR2 YFSETQ. V dropped 0 bases and J dropped 7 bases, with 8 bases sitting between them. The CDR3 is CASSLEGEQPQHF. For the CDR3, the DNA is TGCGCCAGCAGCTTGGAAGGTGAACAGCCCCAGCATTTT.

The CDR3 loop is CASSSPREQYF. The CDR3 region has the DNA TGTGCCAGCAGTTCTCCCAGGGAGCAGTACTTC. V usage is TRBV28 and J usage is TRBJ2-7; the D is unclear. The CDR3 has 11 residues. Germline CDR1 reads MDHEN; CDR2 reads SYDVKM. V was shortened by 4 bases and J by 7 bases, with 8 bases between the two germline ends.

The chain couples TRBV29-1 to TRBJ1-1; D is uncertain. Trimming cost V 0 bases and J 5 bases, with 10 bases left between them. Germline V CDR1 and CDR2: SQVTM, ANQGSEA. The CDR3 spans 13 residues. In DNA form, the CDR3 reads TGCAGCGTTGAAGAGACCATGGGGACTGAAGCTTTCTTT. This gives the protein CSVEETMGTEAFF. The full variable domain, with the rest looked up from reference TRBV29-1 and TRBJ1-1, is SAVISQKPSRDICQRGTSLTIQCQVDSQVTMMFWYRQQPGQSLTLIATANQGSEATYESGFVIDKFPISRPNLTFSTLTVSNMSPEDSSIYLCSVEETMGTEAFFGQGTRLTVV.

This chain joins TRBV5-4 and TRBJ2-7, with a weak D call TRBD2 (5 bases). Trimming took off 3 bases at V and 0 bases at J, with 19 bases between the two ends. This CDR3 has 17 residues. In germline, CDR1 is SGHNT, CDR2 YYREEE (reference sequence). The CDR3 nucleotides read TGTGCCAGCAGCTCCGTCGGCCACGGGAAAGCCTCCTACGAGCAGTACTTC. Protein sequence: CASSSVGHGKASYEQYF.

This chain uses TRBV18 with TRBJ2-5, with a possible D match to TRBD2 (5 bases). Germline loops: CDR1 KGHSH, CDR2 LQKENI. This CDR3 is built from 15 residues. The germline V and J ends were trimmed by 1 base and 2 bases, with 11 bases remaining between them. The CDR3 region has the DNA TGTGCCAGCTCACCACGGCTAGCTGGGCAAGAGACCCAGTACTTC. This translates into CASSPRLAGQETQYF.

The table lists this clone with a count of one. J is TRBJ2-2 and V is TRBV19, with 8 bases lining up with TRBD2. J was trimmed by 3 bases and V by 7 bases; bases with no gene match: 13. Germline-derived CDR1 and CDR2 are LNHDA and SQIVND (reference sequence). CDR3 length equals 17 residues. The CDR3 DNA follows: TGTGCCAGTACTTCTCCATCGGGGGGGAGCGACACCGGGGAGCTGTTTTTT. Translation: CASTSPSGGSDTGELFF. The full variable domain, with the rest looked up from reference TRBV19 and TRBJ2-2, is DGGITQSPKYLFRKEGQNVTLSCEQNLNHDAMYWYRQDPGQGLRLIYYSQIVNDFQKGDIAEGYSVSREKKESFPLTVTSAQKNPTAFYLCASTSPSGGSDTGELFFGEGSRLTVL.

J is TRBJ2-5 and V is TRBV10-3, with TRBD2 matching over 8 bases. The CDR3 sequence is 14 residues long. With V trimmed by 6 bases and J by 3 bases, 6 bases remained unmatched. Per the germline V gene, CDR1 is ENHRY and CDR2 is SYGVKD. Written as DNA, the CDR3 is TGTGCCATCAGCCGACTAGCGCGGGAAGAGACCCAGTACTTC. This translates into CAISRLAREETQYF.

The chain joins TRBV5-1 to TRBJ2-2; 7 bases are shared with TRBD1. CDR3 size: 16 residues. From germline, CDR1 is SGHRS and CDR2 YFSETQ. Trimming took 4 bases from V and 1 from J; bases not matched to a gene: 7. DNA of the CDR3: TGCGCCAGCAGCGTCGCCGGGACAGTGAACACCGGGGAGCTGTTTTTT. Encoded protein: CASSVAGTVNTGELFF.

The chain employs TRBV6-1 and TRBJ1-5; TRBD1 matches at 7 bases. Germline V gene lookup returns CDR1 MNHNS and CDR2 SASEGT. J lost 1 base, V lost 9 bases, and 3 bases had no gene match. The CDR3 is made up of 13 amino acids. The CDR3: CASKTGSNQPQHF. CDR3 in DNA: TGTGCCAGTAAGACAGGGAGCAATCAGCCCCAGCATTTT.

The V and J genes are TRBV5-6 and TRBJ2-5; D possibly corresponds to TRBD2 (6 bases). The length of the CDR3 is 15 residues. Looked up from germline, CDR1 is SGHDT and CDR2 is YYEEEE. V dropped 2 bases and J dropped 5 bases, with 16 bases sitting between them. The CDR3 DNA reads TGTGCCAGCAGCTTTAACTTACTTGGGGGGGAGACCCAGTACTTC. This gives the protein CASSFNLLGGETQYF.

The rearrangement joins TRBV27 to TRBJ2-6, with D tentatively TRBD1 (5 bases). The CDR3 contains 15 residues. V was trimmed by 7 bases and J by 0 bases, leaving 10 bases between them. The germline CDR1 and CDR2 sequences are MNHEY and SMNVEV (reference sequence). The DNA of the CDR3 is TGTGCCAGCACCACGACAGCCTCTGGGGCCAACGTCCTGACTTTC. Amino acids: CASTTTASGANVLTF.

The sample holds one count of this clone. The chain combines TRBV11-2 with TRBJ1-2; D uncertain. Germline V gene sequence: CDR1 SGHAT, CDR2 FQNNGV. V was trimmed by 3 bases and J by 8 bases, leaving 13 bases between them. This CDR3 is built from 13 residues. CDR3 nucleotides: TGTGCCAGCAGCTTTCGGGATTTGAGGGGCTACACCTTC. Amino acids: CASSFRDLRGYTF.

The chain couples TRBV18 to TRBJ2-3; 7 positions match TRBD1. Losses at the gene ends were 4 bases for V and 2 bases for J; bases not matched to a gene: 3. CDR3 length equals 14 residues. The germline V gene encodes CDR1 KGHSH and CDR2 LQKENI. CDR3 sequence reads: CASSQGQNTDTQYF. The CDR3 nucleotides are TGTGCCAGCTCACAGGGACAGAACACAGATACGCAGTATTTT.

The gene calls are TRBV7-2 and TRBJ1-5; TRBD1 aligns across 7 bases. Germline V gene sequence: CDR1 SGHTA, CDR2 FQGNSA. There are 14 residues in the CDR3. The V gene end was trimmed by 5 bases and the J gene end by 4 bases; junction bases not matched to a gene: 5. The CDR3 nucleotides read TGTGCCAGCAGCGAACAGGGGAGGAATCAGCCCCAGCATTTT. Encoded protein: CASSEQGRNQPQHF.

The chain combines TRBV10-3 with TRBJ2-7, with TRBD1 matching over 8 bases. This CDR3 region has 15 residues. Germline V gene lookup returns CDR1 ENHRY and CDR2 SYGVKD. V was pared by 2 bases and J by 4 bases, with 7 bases of the junction left unmatched. CDR3 coding DNA: TGTGCCATCAGTGAGGAAGACAGGGGTAAATACGAGCAGTACTTC. It encodes CAISEEDRGKYEQYF.

The chain couples TRBV7-9 to TRBJ1-4; a weak D match, TRBD1 (6 bases). Germline CDR1 SEHNR, CDR2 FQNEAQ (reference sequence). V was clipped by 6 bases and J by 6 bases, with 17 bases between them. This CDR3 spans 15 amino acids. The chain's CDR3 is CASSLQGRGDEKLFF. CDR3 DNA sequence: TGTGCCAGCAGTCTCCAGGGGCGAGGCGATGAAAAACTGTTTTTT.

J is TRBJ2-5 and V is TRBV7-2, with unresolved D. CDR3 length: 13 residues. CDR1 SGHTA and CDR2 FQGNSA come from the germline V gene. V was cut by 3 bases and J by 5 bases, with 10 bases left in between. CDR3 amino acids: CASSLKGLETQYF. CDR3 in DNA: TGTGCCAGCAGCTTGAAGGGTTTGGAGACCCAGTACTTC.

The J gene is TRBJ1-2, the V gene TRBV9; tentative D call: TRBD1 (6 bases). The CDR3 totals 15 residues. The germline V gene encodes CDR1 SGDLS and CDR2 YYNGEE. With 2 bases removed from V and 8 bases from J, the gap between germline ends came to 19 bases. The CDR3 protein is CASSVPAGGAEGYTF. CDR3 nucleotide sequence: TGTGCCAGCAGCGTCCCTGCGGGGGGCGCGGAGGGCTACACCTTC.

The V gene is TRBV7-2, the J gene TRBJ2-1; D is possibly TRBD2 (7 bases). V lost 5 bases, J lost 7 bases, and 24 bases lay in between. This CDR3 region has 17 residues. Germline V CDR1 and CDR2: SGHTA, FQGNSA. The DNA for the CDR3 is TGTGCCAGCAGCCGTCCGGGCTTGGGGGGGGCCACTAATGAGCAGTTCTTC. Translation: CASSRPGLGGATNEQFF.

The chain recombines TRBV6-5 with TRBJ1-1; D call uncertain. This CDR3 has 13 residues. Looked up from germline, CDR1 is MNHEY and CDR2 is SVGAGI. Deletions cut 0 bases from V and 0 bases from J, with 2 bases between. The CDR3, as DNA: TGTGCCAGCAGTTACTCGTTGAACACTGAAGCTTTCTTT. This gives the protein CASSYSLNTEAFF.

The genes are TRBV4-3 and TRBJ1-1; D is unresolved. The germline V gene has CDR1 LGHNA and CDR2 YSLEER. Trimming took off 0 bases at V and 0 bases at J, with 14 bases between the two ends. CDR3 length: 17 amino acids. The CDR3, as DNA: TGCGCCAGCAGCCAAGAAGTGCCCACTCTTATGAACACTGAAGCTTTCTTT. Its translation is CASSQEVPTLMNTEAFF.

On this clone: This specimen includes other DNA sequences encoding the same CDR3. The V and J genes are TRBV5-1 and TRBJ2-5, with 9 positions matching TRBD2. With 0 bases clipped from V and 5 bases from J, the junction kept 8 bases outside the gene matches. The CDR3 spans 16 residues. CDR1 and CDR2 (germline): SGHRS, YFSETQ. In DNA form, the CDR3 reads TGCGCCAGCAGCTTGGCTGCTAGCGGGGCTCGGGAGACCCAGTACTTC. It is translated as CASSLAASGARETQYF.

The chain has TRBV21-1 and TRBJ2-5; the table calls TRBD1, which could not be checked here. TRBV21-1 is a pseudogene. The CDR3 loop spans 14 amino acids. In nucleotides, the CDR3 is TGTGCCAGCAGCAAATCTTGCAGGGTTAAGACCCAGTACTTC. This codes for CASSKSCRVKTQYF.

The sample holds one count of this clone. V usage is TRBV10-3 and J usage is TRBJ2-1; no reliable D call. The germline V and J ends were trimmed by 0 bases and 0 bases, with 6 bases remaining between them. Germline CDR1 reads ENHRY; CDR2 reads SYGVKD. The CDR3 runs 15 residues. CDR3 DNA: TGTGCCATCAGTGAGTCGATGAGCTCCTACAATGAGCAGTTCTTC. Translation: CAISESMSSYNEQFF.